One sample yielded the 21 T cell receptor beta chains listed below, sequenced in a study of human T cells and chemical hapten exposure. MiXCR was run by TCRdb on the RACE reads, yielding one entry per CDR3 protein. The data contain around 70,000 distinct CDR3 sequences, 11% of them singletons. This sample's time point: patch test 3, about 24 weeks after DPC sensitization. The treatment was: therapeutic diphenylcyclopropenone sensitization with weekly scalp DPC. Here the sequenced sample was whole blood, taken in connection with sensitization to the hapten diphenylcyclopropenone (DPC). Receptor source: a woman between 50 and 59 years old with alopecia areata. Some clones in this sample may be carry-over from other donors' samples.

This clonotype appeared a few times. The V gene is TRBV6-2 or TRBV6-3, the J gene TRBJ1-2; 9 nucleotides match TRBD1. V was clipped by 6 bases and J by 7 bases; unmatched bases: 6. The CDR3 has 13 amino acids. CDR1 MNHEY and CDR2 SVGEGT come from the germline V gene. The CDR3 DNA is TGTGCCAGCAGCCCGGGACAGGGATCTGGCTACACCTTC. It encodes CASSPGQGSGYTF.

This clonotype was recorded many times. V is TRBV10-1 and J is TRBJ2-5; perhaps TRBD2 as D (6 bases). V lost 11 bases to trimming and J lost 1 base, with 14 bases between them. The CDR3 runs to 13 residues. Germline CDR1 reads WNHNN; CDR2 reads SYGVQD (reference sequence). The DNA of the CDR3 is TGCGCCCGGATGGAGGGGTGCCAAGAGACCCAGTACTTC. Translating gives CARMEGCQETQYF.

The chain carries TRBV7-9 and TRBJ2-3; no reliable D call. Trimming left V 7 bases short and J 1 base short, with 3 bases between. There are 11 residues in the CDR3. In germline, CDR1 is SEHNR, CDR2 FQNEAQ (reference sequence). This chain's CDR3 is CASTRTDTQYF. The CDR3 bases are TGTGCCAGCACCCGCACAGATACGCAGTATTTT. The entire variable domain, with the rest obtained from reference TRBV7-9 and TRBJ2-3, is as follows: DTGVSQNPRHKITKRGQNVTFRCDPISEHNRLYWYRQTLGQGPEFLTYFQNEAQLEKSRLLSDRFSAERPKGSFSTLEIQRTEQGDSAMYLCASTRTDTQYFGPGTRLTVL.

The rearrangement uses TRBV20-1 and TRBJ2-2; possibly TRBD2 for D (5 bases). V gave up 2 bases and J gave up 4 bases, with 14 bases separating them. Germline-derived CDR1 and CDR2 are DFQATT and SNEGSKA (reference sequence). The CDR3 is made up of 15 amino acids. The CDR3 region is CSARRASTITGELFF. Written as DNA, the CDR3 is TGCAGTGCTAGAAGAGCTAGCACAATCACCGGGGAGCTGTTTTTT.

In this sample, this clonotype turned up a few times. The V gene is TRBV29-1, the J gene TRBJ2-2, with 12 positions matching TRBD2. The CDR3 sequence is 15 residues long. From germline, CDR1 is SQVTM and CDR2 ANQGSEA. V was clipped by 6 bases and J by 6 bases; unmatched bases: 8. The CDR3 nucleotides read TGCAGCGTGACTCCACTAGCGGGAGGTGCCGGGGAGCTGTTTTTT. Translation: CSVTPLAGGAGELFF.

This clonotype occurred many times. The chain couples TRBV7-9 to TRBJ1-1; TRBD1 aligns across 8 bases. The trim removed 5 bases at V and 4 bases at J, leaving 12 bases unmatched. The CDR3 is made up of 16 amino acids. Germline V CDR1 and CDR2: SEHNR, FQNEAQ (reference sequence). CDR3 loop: CASSPRQGRESTEAFF. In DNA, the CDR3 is TGTGCCAGCAGCCCTCGACAGGGGCGGGAGAGCACTGAAGCTTTCTTT.

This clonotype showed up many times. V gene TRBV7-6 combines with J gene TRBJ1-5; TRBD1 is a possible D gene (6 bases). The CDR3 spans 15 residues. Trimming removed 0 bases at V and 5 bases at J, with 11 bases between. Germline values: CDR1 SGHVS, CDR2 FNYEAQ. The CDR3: CASSLARGAYQPQHF. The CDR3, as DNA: TGTGCCAGCAGCTTAGCCAGGGGCGCGTATCAGCCCCAGCATTTT.

The CDR3 DNA follows: TGTGCCAGCAGACCCCGGCGGGGCAACTACAATGAGCAGTTCTTC. This gives the protein CASRPRRGNYNEQFF. This chain joins TRBV12-3 or TRBV12-4 and TRBJ2-1, with D possibly matching TRBD2 (6 bases). V lost 6 bases, J lost 3 bases, and 15 bases lay in between. There are 15 residues in the CDR3.

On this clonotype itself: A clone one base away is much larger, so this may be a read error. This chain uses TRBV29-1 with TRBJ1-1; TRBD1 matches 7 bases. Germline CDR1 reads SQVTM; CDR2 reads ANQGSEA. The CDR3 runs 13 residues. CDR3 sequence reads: CRVEIGGLTEAFF. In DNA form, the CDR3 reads TGCAGAGTTGAGATAGGGGGCTTAACTGAAGCTTTCTTT.

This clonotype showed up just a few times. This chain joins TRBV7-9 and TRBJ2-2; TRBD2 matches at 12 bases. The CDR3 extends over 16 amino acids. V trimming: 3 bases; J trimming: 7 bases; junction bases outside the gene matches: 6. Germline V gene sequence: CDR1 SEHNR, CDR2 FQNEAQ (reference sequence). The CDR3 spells CASSLTSGRVIGELFF. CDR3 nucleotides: TGTGCCAGCAGCTTGACTAGCGGGAGAGTAATCGGGGAGCTGTTTTTT. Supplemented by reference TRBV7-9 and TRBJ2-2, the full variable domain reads DTGVSQNPRHKITKRGQNVTFRCDPISEHNRLYWYRQTLGQGPEFLTYFQNEAQLEKSRLLSDRFSAERPKGSFSTLEIQRTEQGDSAMYLCASSLTSGRVIGELFFGEGSRLTVL.

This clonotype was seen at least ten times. The CDR3 region is CASSSTQNEKLFF. The CDR3 coding sequence is TGTGCCAGCAGTTCGACACAAAATGAAAAACTGTTTTTT. The rearrangement uses TRBV12-3 or TRBV12-4 and TRBJ1-4; D gene ambiguous. The CDR3 is 13 residues long. Trimming removed 4 bases from V and 5 bases from J, with 8 bases in between.

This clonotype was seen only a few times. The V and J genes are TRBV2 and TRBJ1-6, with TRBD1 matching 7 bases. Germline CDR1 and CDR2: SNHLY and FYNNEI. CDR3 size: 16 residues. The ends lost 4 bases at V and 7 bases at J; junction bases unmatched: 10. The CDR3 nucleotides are TGTGCCAGCAGTGTTACCCGGACAGGAAGGAATTCACCCCTCCACTTT. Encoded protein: CASSVTRTGRNSPLHF.

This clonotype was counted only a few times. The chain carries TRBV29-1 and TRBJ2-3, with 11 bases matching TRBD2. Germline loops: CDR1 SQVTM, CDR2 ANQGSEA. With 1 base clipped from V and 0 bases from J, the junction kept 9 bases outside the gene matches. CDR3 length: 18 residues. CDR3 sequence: CSVEGTLAGGSSTDTQYF. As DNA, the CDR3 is TGCAGCGTTGAAGGGACTCTAGCGGGGGGTTCGAGCACAGATACGCAGTATTTT.

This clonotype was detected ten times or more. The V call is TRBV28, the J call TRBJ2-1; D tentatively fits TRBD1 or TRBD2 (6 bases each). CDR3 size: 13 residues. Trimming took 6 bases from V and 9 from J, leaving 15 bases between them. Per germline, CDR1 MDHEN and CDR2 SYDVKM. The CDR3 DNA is TGTGCCAGCAGCCTCAGAGAGGGGGGTGAGCAGTTCTTC. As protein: CASSLREGGEQFF.

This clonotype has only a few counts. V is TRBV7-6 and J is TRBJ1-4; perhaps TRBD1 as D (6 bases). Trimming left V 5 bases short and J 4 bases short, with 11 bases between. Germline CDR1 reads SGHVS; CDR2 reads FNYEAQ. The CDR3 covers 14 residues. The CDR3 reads CASSPRGINEKLFF. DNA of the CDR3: TGTGCCAGCAGCCCCAGGGGAATTAATGAAAAACTGTTTTTT.

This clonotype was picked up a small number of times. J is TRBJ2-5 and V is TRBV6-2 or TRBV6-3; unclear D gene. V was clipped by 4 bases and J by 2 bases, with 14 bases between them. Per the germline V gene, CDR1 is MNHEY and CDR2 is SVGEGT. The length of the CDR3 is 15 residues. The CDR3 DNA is TGTGCCAGCAGTTTATACCTGGCAGAGCAAGAGACCCAGTACTTC. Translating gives CASSLYLAEQETQYF.

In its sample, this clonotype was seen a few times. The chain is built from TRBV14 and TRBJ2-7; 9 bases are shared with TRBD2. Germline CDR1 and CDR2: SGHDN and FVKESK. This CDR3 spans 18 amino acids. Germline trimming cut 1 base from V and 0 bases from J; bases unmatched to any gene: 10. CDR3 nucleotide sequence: TGTGCCAGCAGCCAAGGATGGAGACTAGCGGCAAGCTCCTACGAGCAGTACTTC. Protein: CASSQGWRLAASSYEQYF.

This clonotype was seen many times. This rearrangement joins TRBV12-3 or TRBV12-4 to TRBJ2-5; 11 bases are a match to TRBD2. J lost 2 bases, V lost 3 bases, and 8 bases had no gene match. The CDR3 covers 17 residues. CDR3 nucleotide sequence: TGTGCCAGCAGTTTTGGGGTAGCGGGAGGGGTACAAGAGACCCAGTACTTC. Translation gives CASSFGVAGGVQETQYF.

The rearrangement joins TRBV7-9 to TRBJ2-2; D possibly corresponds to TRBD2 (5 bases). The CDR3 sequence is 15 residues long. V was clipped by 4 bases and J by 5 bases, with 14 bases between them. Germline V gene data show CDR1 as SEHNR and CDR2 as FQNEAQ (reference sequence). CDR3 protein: CASSSTRGGTGELFF. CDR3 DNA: TGTGCCAGCAGCTCCACCCGGGGTGGTACCGGGGAGCTGTTTTTT.

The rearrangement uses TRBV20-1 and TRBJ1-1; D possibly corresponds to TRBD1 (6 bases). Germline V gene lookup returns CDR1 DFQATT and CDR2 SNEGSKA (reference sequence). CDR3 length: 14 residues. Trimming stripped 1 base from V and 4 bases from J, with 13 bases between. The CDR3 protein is CSARGRGEITEAFF. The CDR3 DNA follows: TGCAGTGCTAGAGGCAGGGGCGAGATCACTGAAGCTTTCTTT.

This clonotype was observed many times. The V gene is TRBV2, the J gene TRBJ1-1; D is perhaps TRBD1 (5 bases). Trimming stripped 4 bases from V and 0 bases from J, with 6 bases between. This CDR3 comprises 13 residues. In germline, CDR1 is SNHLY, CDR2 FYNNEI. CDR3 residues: CASSGQMNTEAFF. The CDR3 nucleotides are TGTGCCAGCAGTGGACAGATGAACACTGAAGCTTTCTTT.